The 5 T cell receptor beta chains reported below all come from one sample, sequenced in a study of T cells in Graves' hyperthyroidism and ophthalmopathy. RNA transcripts were the template for amplifying TCR beta CDR3 regions. HTBI primers were used for first-round RT-PCR of the TCR CDR3. One entry per CDR3 protein results from TCRdb running MiXCR on the multiplex PCR reads. The repertoire holds hundreds of thousands of distinct CDR3 sequences, around 20% seen once, with roughly 17% in the top ten. The sequenced sample consisted of blood. The receptor set was obtained from a woman in her 50s with Graves' hyperthyroidism that later progressed to Graves' ophthalmopathy.

This clonotype showed up many times. J is TRBJ1-1 and V is TRBV3-1, with D possibly TRBD1 on 5 matching bases. The CDR3 consists of 14 residues. V shed 4 bases and J shed 0 bases, with 9 bases lying between them. The germline V gene encodes CDR1 LGHDT and CDR2 YNNKEL (reference sequence). DNA of the CDR3: TGTGCCAGCAGCCCGACAGAGATGAACACTGAAGCTTTCTTT. Its protein is CASSPTEMNTEAFF.

V and J are TRBV9 and TRBJ2-3; 8 bases are shared with TRBD2. Germline CDR1 SGDLS, CDR2 YYNGEE. Trimming at V came to 4 bases and at J to 1 base, leaving 14 bases not matched to a gene. The CDR3 covers 18 residues. The CDR3 nucleotides read TGTGCCAGCAGCCCCCATAGGAGCGGGGGCCGTCGCACAGATACGCAGTATTTT. This encodes CASSPHRSGGRRTDTQYF. The full variable domain, in which reference TRBV9 and TRBJ2-3 provide the parts outside the CDR3, is DSGVTQTPKHLITATGQRVTLRCSPRSGDLSVYWYQQSLDQGLQFLIQYYNGEERAKGNILERFSAQQFPDLHSELNLSSLELGDSALYFCASSPHRSGGRRTDTQYFGPGTRLTVL.

V gene TRBV3-1 combines with J gene TRBJ1-2; D uncertain. Deletions cut 2 bases from V and 2 bases from J, with 9 bases between. CDR1 is LGHDT and CDR2 is YNNKEL in the germline V gene (reference sequence). CDR3 size: 14 residues. This CDR3 reads CASSQPTVNYGYTF. CDR3 in DNA: TGTGCCAGCAGCCAACCTACAGTAAACTATGGCTACACCTTC.

This clonotype appeared a few times. The gene calls are TRBV5-5 and TRBJ2-3, with unresolved D. The germline V and J ends were trimmed by 4 bases and 7 bases, with 13 bases remaining between them. The length of the CDR3 is 13 residues. Looked up from germline, CDR1 is SGHKS and CDR2 is YYEKEE (reference sequence). Written as DNA, the CDR3 is TGTGCCAGCAGCCCTCTACCGGAGAATACGCAGTATTTT. This sequence encodes CASSPLPENTQYF.

This clonotype was counted many times. The chain joins TRBV18 to TRBJ2-1; 9 bases are a match to TRBD2. The CDR3 has 17 residues. Germline assignment: CDR1 KGHSH and CDR2 LQKENI. J was trimmed by 8 bases and V by 2 bases; bases with no gene match: 13. CDR3: CASSPIHGRGGLDEQFF. The DNA of the CDR3 is TGTGCCAGCTCACCAATTCATGGGCGGGGGGGCCTGGATGAGCAGTTCTTC.